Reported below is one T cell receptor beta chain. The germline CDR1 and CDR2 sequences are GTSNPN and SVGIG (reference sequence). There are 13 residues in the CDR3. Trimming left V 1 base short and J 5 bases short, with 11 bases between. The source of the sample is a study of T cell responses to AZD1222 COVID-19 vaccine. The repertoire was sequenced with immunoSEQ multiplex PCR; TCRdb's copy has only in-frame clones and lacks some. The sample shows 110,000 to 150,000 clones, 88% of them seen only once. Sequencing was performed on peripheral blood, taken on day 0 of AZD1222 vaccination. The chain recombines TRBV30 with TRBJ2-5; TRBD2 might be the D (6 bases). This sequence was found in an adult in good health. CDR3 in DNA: TGTGCCTGGAGTGCGGGGGTGTTGGAGACCCAGTACTTC. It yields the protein CAWSAGVLETQYF. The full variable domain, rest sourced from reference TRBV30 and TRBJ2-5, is SQTIHQWPATLVQPVGSPLSLECTVEGTSNPNLYWYRQAAGRGLQLLFYSVGIGQISSEVPQNLSASRPQDRQFILSSKKLLLSDSGFYLCAWSAGVLETQYFGPGTRLLVL.